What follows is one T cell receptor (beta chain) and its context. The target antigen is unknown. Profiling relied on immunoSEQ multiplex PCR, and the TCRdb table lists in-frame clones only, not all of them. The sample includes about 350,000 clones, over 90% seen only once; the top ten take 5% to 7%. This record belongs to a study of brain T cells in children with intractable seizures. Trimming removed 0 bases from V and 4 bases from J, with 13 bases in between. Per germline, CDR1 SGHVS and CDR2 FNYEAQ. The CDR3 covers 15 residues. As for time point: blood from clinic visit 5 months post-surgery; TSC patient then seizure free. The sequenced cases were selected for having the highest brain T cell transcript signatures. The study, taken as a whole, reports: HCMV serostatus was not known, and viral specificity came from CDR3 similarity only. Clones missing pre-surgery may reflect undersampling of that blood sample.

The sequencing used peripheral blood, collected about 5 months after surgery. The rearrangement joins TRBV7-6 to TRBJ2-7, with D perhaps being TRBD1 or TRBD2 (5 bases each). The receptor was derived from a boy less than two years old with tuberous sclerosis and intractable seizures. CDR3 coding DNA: TGTGCCAGCAGCTTAGCGCTCGGGGCTCTTTACGAGCAGTACTTC. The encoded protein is CASSLALGALYEQYF.